The next 21 T cell receptor beta chains were all read from a single sample in a study of T-cell memory formation after mild COVID-19 listed by TCRdb under 2021. Libraries came from 5' RACE. The instrument given in TCRdb is Illumina NovaSeq 6000. Using fastp at Q25 and MiXCR, TCRdb reprocessed the public reads and kept productive beta chains. For every CDR3 protein sequence, its rows merge into one entry that carries the most common genes and DNA. The sample table records 250,000 to 350,000 distinct CDR3 sequences; about a sixth of these occur just once. Roughly 22% of the sample lies in the top ten. Sequencing used PBMCs or a T cell subset sorted from them (not recorded which). These receptors originate from a man aged 18 to 35 who had mild COVID-19 (a few samples of this study predate the infection). The sample titles of this study are shuffled in the database, so cell type and time point are left out; the donor was told from shared clones.

This rearrangement joins TRBV5-4 to TRBJ2-5; possibly TRBD1 for D (5 bases). CDR3 length: 15 residues. V was trimmed by 0 bases and J by 5 bases, leaving 14 bases between them. In germline, CDR1 is SGHNT, CDR2 YYREEE (reference sequence). The CDR3 protein is CASSLGSGAGETQYF. In DNA form, the CDR3 reads TGTGCCAGCAGCTTGGGATCTGGGGCCGGGGAGACCCAGTACTTC.

This clonotype has ten or more counts. This chain joins TRBV12-3 or TRBV12-4 and TRBJ1-3; tentatively, D is TRBD1 (6 bases). CDR3 length equals 16 residues. V was pared by 5 bases and J by 2 bases, with 16 bases between. The CDR3 is CASSLRTDGPGNTIYF. The CDR3 nucleotides read TGTGCCAGCAGTCTACGGACAGATGGGCCTGGAAACACCATATATTTT.

This clonotype was found once. J is TRBJ2-7 and V is TRBV6-1; D is perhaps TRBD1 (6 bases). Germline V gene data show CDR1 as MNHNS and CDR2 as SASEGT. The CDR3 spans 15 residues. The germline V and J ends were trimmed by 2 bases and 4 bases, with 15 bases remaining between them. For the CDR3, the DNA is TGTGCCAGCAGTGAACCTCGGCCCAGGGGTTACGAGCAGTACTTC. It encodes CASSEPRPRGYEQYF.

There are a few counts of this clonotype. The genes are TRBV7-9 and TRBJ1-2; 9 bases are shared with TRBD1. CDR1 and CDR2 (germline): SEHNR, FQNEAQ (reference sequence). This CDR3 has 16 amino acids. Germline trimming cut 1 base from V and 8 bases from J; bases unmatched to any gene: 11. CDR3 amino acids: CASSLGGQGIFNGYTF. The DNA for the CDR3 is TGTGCCAGCAGCTTAGGGGGACAGGGAATCTTTAACGGCTACACCTTC.

This clonotype was seen more than once but under ten times. The CDR3 DNA sequence: TGCGCCAGCTCATCGAACAGGGATACGCAGTATTTT. It specifies CASSSNRDTQYF. The chain combines TRBV10-1 with TRBJ2-3; possible D gene TRBD1, 5 bases. This CDR3 spans 12 amino acids. V lost 8 bases and J 6 bases, leaving 12 bases between the germline ends. The germline V gene has CDR1 WNHNN and CDR2 SYGVQD (reference sequence).

In its sample, this clonotype was seen many times. This chain links TRBV7-2 with TRBJ1-2; TRBD1 aligns across 10 bases. Germline loops: CDR1 SGHTA, CDR2 FQGNSA. The CDR3 spans 16 residues. V was pared by 3 bases and J by 8 bases, with 12 bases of the junction left unmatched. The DNA of the CDR3 is TGTGCCAGCAGCTTGTTTTCTCTGGGGACAGGGGACGGCTACACCTTC. It codes for CASSLFSLGTGDGYTF.

This clonotype has ten or more counts. The chain couples TRBV6-4 to TRBJ2-3; 9 positions match TRBD2. The CDR3 has 14 amino acids. The trim removed 6 bases at V and 4 bases at J, leaving 5 bases unmatched. Germline CDR1 and CDR2: MRHNA and SNTAGT. The CDR3 nucleotides are TGTGCCAGCAGCGCTAGCGGGGAGTCAGATACGCAGTATTTT. Its translation is CASSASGESDTQYF.

This clonotype was seen a few times. This chain links TRBV7-8 with TRBJ2-3; D is uncertain. The CDR3 has 14 residues. Looked up from germline, CDR1 is SGHVS and CDR2 is FQNEAQ. With 5 bases removed from V and 1 base from J, the gap between germline ends came to 10 bases. CDR3 amino acids: CASSPYVGTDTQYF. CDR3 sequence (DNA): TGTGCCAGCAGCCCGTACGTGGGCACAGATACGCAGTATTTT.

CDR3 DNA: TGTGCCACCAGCAGGGGGAAGGGGAGCCTCCGCTATGGCTACACCTTC. Protein: CATSRGKGSLRYGYTF. J is TRBJ1-2 and V is TRBV15, with D possibly being TRBD1 (5 bases). Germline CDR1 is LNHNV and CDR2 is YYDKDF (reference sequence). The CDR3 is made up of 16 amino acids. With 3 bases removed from V and 4 bases from J, the gap between germline ends came to 18 bases.

Remarks on this clonotype: Sequence at one end of the junction differs from germline and may be a read error. V gene TRBV6-1 combines with J gene TRBJ2-7; no clear D gene. Germline-derived CDR1 and CDR2 are MNHNS and SASEGT. The CDR3 runs 14 residues. CDR3 loop: CASSVIGVSHEQYF. The CDR3 bases are TGTGCCAGCAGTGTAATTGGGGTCTCCCACGAGCAGTACTTC.

There are a few counts of this clonotype. This chain joins TRBV12-3 or TRBV12-4 and TRBJ1-5, with D possibly TRBD1 on 5 matching bases. The germline V and J ends were trimmed by 6 bases and 7 bases, with 19 bases remaining between them. The length of the CDR3 is 15 residues. The CDR3 protein is CASRTGTLSGQPQHF. CDR3 DNA: TGTGCCAGCAGGACCGGGACCCTCTCCGGACAGCCCCAGCATTTT.

The chain combines TRBV7-2 with TRBJ2-3, with TRBD2 matching over 9 bases. V was clipped by 5 bases and J by 7 bases; unmatched bases: 16. Per germline, CDR1 SGHTA and CDR2 FQGNSA. The CDR3 length is 17 residues. As DNA, the CDR3 is TGTGCCAGCAGCATACCCCCGGGGCGGGGGGGCCGTAATACGCAGTATTTT. It specifies CASSIPPGRGGRNTQYF.

This clonotype was seen more than once but under ten times. V usage is TRBV20-1 and J usage is TRBJ2-1; 10 bases align to TRBD1. Germline V gene lookup returns CDR1 DFQATT and CDR2 SNEGSKA (reference sequence). The CDR3 consists of 13 residues. J was trimmed by 6 bases and V by 4 bases; bases with no gene match: 3. In DNA form, the CDR3 reads TGCAGTGCTACGCGGACAGGGGGCAATGAGCAGTTCTTC. Amino acids: CSATRTGGNEQFF.

V usage is TRBV19 and J usage is TRBJ2-3; D is perhaps TRBD1 (6 bases). Trimming removed 0 bases from V and 4 bases from J, with 14 bases in between. This CDR3 has 16 residues. Germline V gives CDR1 LNHDA, CDR2 SQIVND (reference sequence). The CDR3 region has the DNA TGTGCCAGTAGTATAGATCGGACAGCCTCGGCAGATACGCAGTATTTT. Encoded protein: CASSIDRTASADTQYF.

The gene calls are TRBV4-3 and TRBJ2-6, with D possibly TRBD2 on 7 matching bases. The germline gives CDR1 LGHNA, CDR2 YSLEER. V was trimmed by 3 bases and J by 0 bases, leaving 12 bases between them. The CDR3 is made up of 17 amino acids. CDR3 residues: CASSHRGAISGANVLTF. The CDR3 nucleotides read TGCGCCAGCAGCCATCGGGGGGCGATCTCTGGGGCCAACGTCCTGACTTTC.

This clonotype was counted many times. V and J are TRBV29-1 and TRBJ2-5; D gene unclear. CDR1 is SQVTM and CDR2 is ANQGSEA in the germline V gene. Between the trimmed V and J ends, which lost 6 bases and 4 bases, there was a span of 9 bases. The CDR3 has 11 amino acids. This CDR3 is CSVAHGETQYF. CDR3 nucleotide sequence: TGCAGCGTAGCCCACGGAGAGACCCAGTACTTC.

This rearrangement joins TRBV10-3 to TRBJ1-4; no clear D. Germline assignment: CDR1 ENHRY and CDR2 SYGVKD. There are 13 residues in the CDR3. Between the trimmed V and J ends, which lost 5 bases and 4 bases, there was a span of 8 bases. The CDR3 region is CAISPHGNEKLFF. CDR3 DNA: TGTGCCATCAGTCCTCACGGTAATGAAAAACTGTTTTTT.

This chain joins TRBV2 and TRBJ2-3; TRBD1 might be the D (5 bases). This CDR3 has 15 amino acids. Trimming cost V 1 base and J 5 bases, with 13 bases left between them. Germline values: CDR1 SNHLY, CDR2 FYNNEI. Here the CDR3 DNA reads TGTGCCAGCAGTGAAGGGGCAGGGTTAGGAGATACGCAGTATTTT. This codes for CASSEGAGLGDTQYF.

In this sample, this clonotype turned up many times. The chain recombines TRBV12-3 or TRBV12-4 with TRBJ2-2, with no clear D. CDR3 size: 13 residues. Trimming removed 2 bases from V and 7 bases from J, with 8 bases in between. The CDR3 sequence is CASSLLGGGELFF. The DNA of the CDR3 is TGTGCCAGCAGTTTACTCGGCGGCGGGGAGCTGTTTTTT.

This clonotype was seen a handful of times. The genes are TRBV12-3 or TRBV12-4 and TRBJ2-5, with 9 bases aligning to TRBD1. Unmatched junction bases numbered 11, after V lost 6 bases and J lost 3 bases. The CDR3 consists of 16 residues. CDR3 in DNA: TGTGCCAGCAGCCCACTAACGGACAGGGGAGAAGAGACCCAGTACTTC. It codes for CASSPLTDRGEETQYF.

The sample holds a few counts of this clonotype. The CDR3 reads CASRWDSAMYTDTQYF. The CDR3 region has the DNA TGTGCCAGCAGGTGGGACAGCGCAATGTACACAGATACGCAGTATTTT. The gene calls are TRBV28 and TRBJ2-3; 7 positions agree with TRBD1. V lost 6 bases to trimming and J lost 2 bases; unmatched junction nucleotides: 11. The CDR3 runs 16 residues. From germline, CDR1 is MDHEN and CDR2 SYDVKM.